The 21 T cell receptor beta chains below were found in one sample sequenced in a study of cytomegalovirus exposure and HLA in healthy donors. A multiplex PCR was run with 60 Vbeta primers and 13 Jbeta primers. Repertoires were generated with immunoSEQ multiplex PCR, while TCRdb's copy carries only in-frame clones and drops some. The listing contains 80,000 or so clones. The sample was PBMCs. The receptors stem from a middle-aged man in good health and CMV-seropositive.

The gene calls are TRBV29-1 and TRBJ1-1, with D perhaps matching TRBD1 (5 bases). The CDR3 spans 14 residues. Germline V gene data show CDR1 as SQVTM and CDR2 as ANQGSEA. With 5 bases removed from V and 7 bases from J, the gap between germline ends came to 20 bases. Here the CDR3 reads CSVMPQGPGLEAFF. CDR3 sequence (DNA): TGCAGCGTTATGCCCCAGGGACCGGGACTTGAAGCTTTCTTT.

This chain links TRBV6-5 with TRBJ1-5, with D perhaps matching TRBD1 (6 bases). The ends were cut back, 4 bases at V and 6 bases at J, with 19 bases in the middle. The CDR3 is 16 amino acids. CDR1 and CDR2 from the germline V gene are MNHEY and SVGAGI. The CDR3 region has the DNA TGTGCCAGCAGTTCCGGGGGCAGGGGAGGGTTTCAGCCCCAGCATTTT. It encodes CASSSGGRGGFQPQHF.

Here the CDR3 reads CASSVLGNIQYF. CDR3 in DNA: TGCGCCAGCAGCGTACTAGGGAACATTCAGTACTTC. The chain recombines TRBV5-1 with TRBJ2-4; D may be TRBD2 (5 bases). V lost 4 bases and J lost 7, with 9 bases in between. Germline-derived CDR1 and CDR2 are SGHRS and YFSETQ. The CDR3 extends over 12 amino acids.

The J gene is TRBJ2-1, the V gene TRBV5-6; D ambiguous. The CDR3 has 11 residues. The germline V and J ends were trimmed by 3 bases and 10 bases, with 8 bases remaining between them. Germline V lookup: CDR1 SGHDT, CDR2 YYEEEE. The CDR3 DNA follows: TGTGCCAGCAGCTCCTCAAGCGAGCAGTTCTTC. This sequence encodes CASSSSSEQFF. Full variable domain (missing parts from reference TRBV5-6 and TRBJ2-1): DAGVTQSPTHLIKTRGQQVTLRCSPKSGHDTVSWYQQALGQGPQFIFQYYEEEERQRGNFPDRFSGHQFPNYSSELNVNALLLGDSALYLCASSSSSEQFFGPGTRLTVL.

The J gene is TRBJ2-3, the V gene TRBV4-1; TRBD2 might be the D (6 bases). Germline values: CDR1 MGHRA, CDR2 YSYEKL. V shed 1 base and J shed 6 bases, with 11 bases lying between them. The CDR3 consists of 14 residues. CDR3 DNA: TGCGCCAGCAGCCAAGGGAGGGATGGGGATACGCAGTATTTT. Encoded protein: CASSQGRDGDTQYF.

This chain uses TRBV7-3 with TRBJ2-3; D might be TRBD2 (5 bases). V lost 4 bases to trimming and J lost 5 bases, with 19 bases between them. The CDR3 is 16 residues long. Germline V lookup: CDR1 SGHTA, CDR2 FQGTGA. The CDR3: CASSSPSEGPKDTQYF. CDR3 coding DNA: TGTGCCAGCAGCTCTCCCTCCGAGGGCCCGAAAGATACGCAGTATTTT.

J is TRBJ1-2 and V is TRBV5-8, with 7 bases matching TRBD1. CDR3 length equals 12 residues. CDR1 is SGHTS, CDR2 YDEGEE, per germline. V shed 1 base and J 10 bases; nucleotides not matched to a gene: 4. This chain's CDR3 is CASSLTGVDYTF. In DNA form, the CDR3 reads TGTGCCAGCAGCTTGACAGGGGTAGACTACACCTTC.

The CDR3 coding sequence is TGTGCCACTGGGAGGATAGCTTTCTTT. Amino acid sequence: CATGRIAFF. V gene TRBV6-1 combines with J gene TRBJ1-1; no clear D gene. From germline, CDR1 is MNHNS and CDR2 SASEGT. Trimming cost V 10 bases and J 10 bases, with 10 bases left between them. The CDR3 is made up of 9 amino acids.

This chain uses TRBV5-1 with TRBJ2-2, with D possibly matching TRBD1 (5 bases). The CDR3 runs 14 residues. Trimming took 0 bases from V and 4 from J, leaving 7 bases between them. The germline CDR1 and CDR2 sequences are SGHRS and YFSETQ. CDR3 in DNA: TGCGCCAGCAGCTTGGGGGGCAGCACCGGGGAGCTGTTTTTT. It specifies CASSLGGSTGELFF.

This chain connects TRBV6-5 to TRBJ1-1; no firm D call. Germline values: CDR1 MNHEY, CDR2 SVGAGI. The CDR3 extends over 13 amino acids. V shed 2 bases and J shed 5 bases, with 9 bases lying between them. CDR3 loop: CASSYPGGTEAFF. The CDR3 DNA follows: TGTGCCAGCAGTTACCCCGGAGGGACTGAAGCTTTCTTT.

The V gene is TRBV19, the J gene TRBJ1-2; TRBD1 might be the D (5 bases). Trimming removed 8 bases at V and 8 bases at J, with 18 bases between. CDR1 is LNHDA, CDR2 SQIVND, per germline (reference sequence). The CDR3 extends over 13 amino acids. The CDR3 coding sequence is TGTGCCAGTGCCTATGGGGGGTCGAACGGCTACACCTTC. Protein: CASAYGGSNGYTF.

The V call is TRBV6-1, the J call TRBJ1-2; D perhaps matches TRBD1 (6 bases). This CDR3 contains 11 residues. The V end lost 1 base, the J end lost 11 bases, and 8 bases lay between the germline ends. In germline, CDR1 is MNHNS, CDR2 SASEGT. The DNA of the CDR3 is TGTGCCAGCAGTGAAGGAAGGGGGTACACCTTC. It yields the protein CASSEGRGYTF.

The chain employs TRBV5-4 and TRBJ1-2; 7 bases are a match to TRBD1. The J segment lost 0 bases and the V segment lost 4 bases, leaving 3 bases of the junction unmatched. CDR3 size: 14 residues. CDR1 and CDR2 (germline): SGHNT, YYREEE (reference sequence). The CDR3 sequence is CASSRDSTNYGYTF. In DNA, the CDR3 is TGTGCCAGCAGCCGGGACAGTACTAACTATGGCTACACCTTC.

The genes are TRBV30 and TRBJ1-2, with unresolved D. The CDR3 is made up of 11 amino acids. Trimming shortened V by 2 bases and J by 6 bases, and 7 bases separated the two germline ends. Germline-derived CDR1 and CDR2 are GTSNPN and SVGIG (reference sequence). In DNA, the CDR3 is TGTGCCTGGAGTACCGGGGATGGCTACACCTTC. It is translated as CAWSTGDGYTF.

This chain connects TRBV9 to TRBJ2-2; 11 bases are a match to TRBD1. This CDR3 is 15 amino acids long. The V gene end was trimmed by 7 bases and the J gene end by 7 bases; junction bases not matched to a gene: 9. CDR1 SGDLS and CDR2 YYNGEE come from the germline V gene. The CDR3, as DNA: TGTGCCAGCTCCGGGACAGGGGGGATGGACGGGGAGCTGTTTTTT. This gives the protein CASSGTGGMDGELFF.

V usage is TRBV10-3 and J usage is TRBJ2-2; TRBD1 matches 7 bases. This CDR3 contains 14 residues. The germline V gene encodes CDR1 ENHRY and CDR2 SYGVKD. V shed 5 bases and J 6 bases; nucleotides not matched to a gene: 6. DNA of the CDR3: TGTGCCATCAGTCCCGAACAGGGGTCCGGGGAGCTGTTTTTT. It yields the protein CAISPEQGSGELFF.

The V call is TRBV19, the J call TRBJ2-2; D is perhaps TRBD2 (5 bases). Germline V gives CDR1 LNHDA, CDR2 SQIVND (reference sequence). Between the trimmed V and J ends, which lost 11 bases and 4 bases, there was a span of 11 bases. This CDR3 comprises 12 residues. The CDR3 loop reads CASRESTGELFF. CDR3 bases: TGTGCCTCCCGGGAATCCACCGGGGAGCTGTTTTTT. Combining the CDR3 with reference TRBV19 and TRBJ2-2 gives the whole variable domain DGGITQSPKYLFRKEGQNVTLSCEQNLNHDAMYWYRQDPGQGLRLIYYSQIVNDFQKGDIAEGYSVSREKKESFPLTVTSAQKNPTAFYLCASRESTGELFFGEGSRLTVL.

This rearrangement joins TRBV18 to TRBJ1-2; weak D call: TRBD1 (5 bases). Between the trimmed V and J ends, which lost 3 bases and 8 bases, there was a span of 10 bases. Germline loops: CDR1 KGHSH, CDR2 LQKENI. The CDR3 is made up of 12 amino acids. CDR3 DNA sequence: TGTGCCAGCTCACCTCAGGGAAGCGGCTACACCTTC. It translates to CASSPQGSGYTF.

The chain couples TRBV27 to TRBJ1-2; 7 bases fit TRBD1. From germline, CDR1 is MNHEY and CDR2 SMNVEV (reference sequence). V shed 2 bases, J shed 5 bases, and the junction held 2 bases outside the gene matches. This CDR3 region has 13 residues. CDR3 protein: CASSLRGQYGYTF. CDR3 sequence (DNA): TGTGCCAGCAGTTTAAGGGGACAGTATGGCTACACCTTC.

The chain has TRBV5-1 and TRBJ2-1; possible D gene TRBD2, 5 bases. The CDR3 has 14 amino acids. From germline, CDR1 is SGHRS and CDR2 YFSETQ. Trimming stripped 2 bases from V and 7 bases from J, with 13 bases between. The CDR3 bases are TGCGCCAGCAGCTTTAACGTGCTAGCAAATGAGCAGTTCTTC. Translating it yields CASSFNVLANEQFF.

The V gene is TRBV18, the J gene TRBJ2-1; D remains ambiguous. Trimming left V 2 bases short and J 13 bases short, with 21 bases between. Germline CDR1 KGHSH, CDR2 LQKENI. The CDR3 spans 15 residues. This CDR3 is CASSPNEESRGSQFF. DNA of the CDR3: TGTGCCAGCTCACCAAATGAGGAGTCACGAGGATCTCAGTTCTTC.